These 23 T cell receptor beta chains share one sample of origin, sequenced in a study of OX40 agonist ivuxolimab in advanced cancers. TCRdb's table, derived via immunoSEQ multiplex PCR, lists solely in-frame clones and lacks some. The sample records about 94,000 clones, about 92% being singletons. This specimen consisted of CD4+ or CD8+ T cells sorted from blood, obtained in a trial of the OX40 agonist ivuxolimab. These receptors were taken from an adult with an advanced solid tumor such as melanoma, head and neck, liver or kidney cancer.

The rearrangement uses TRBV29-1 and TRBJ2-1; TRBD2 matches at 9 bases. The V gene's germline CDR1 is SQVTM and CDR2 ANQGSEA. This CDR3 contains 16 residues. With V trimmed by 5 bases and J by 0 bases, 8 bases remained unmatched. This chain's CDR3 is CSVSRLAESSYNEQFF. The CDR3 region has the DNA TGCAGCGTTAGTCGACTAGCGGAAAGCTCCTACAATGAGCAGTTCTTC.

This clone appeared a single time. V usage is TRBV7-8 and J usage is TRBJ2-1; D call uncertain. The CDR3 has 12 residues. Germline V gives CDR1 SGHVS, CDR2 FQNEAQ. Trimming pared 6 bases from V and 7 bases from J, leaving 10 bases between. The CDR3 is CASRSGRNEQFF. As DNA, the CDR3 is TGTGCCAGCAGATCCGGGCGGAATGAGCAGTTCTTC. The full variable domain, its missing parts supplied by reference TRBV7-8 and TRBJ2-1, is GAGVSQSPRYKVAKRGQDVALRCDPISGHVSLFWYQQALGQGPEFLTYFQNEAQLDKSGLPSDRFFAERPEGSVSTLKIQRTQQEDSAVYLCASRSGRNEQFFGPGTRLTVL.

This chain joins TRBV10-1 and TRBJ1-5; D unresolved. Germline V gene lookup returns CDR1 WNHNN and CDR2 SYGVQD (reference sequence). Trimming stripped 3 bases from V and 0 bases from J, with 6 bases between. The CDR3 is 14 amino acids. The CDR3 nucleotides read TGCGCCAGCAGTGACACGAATAGCAATCAGCCCCAGCATTTT. This sequence encodes CASSDTNSNQPQHF.

The gene calls are TRBV30 and TRBJ2-1; 9 nucleotides match TRBD1. Germline V lookup: CDR1 GTSNPN, CDR2 SVGIG (reference sequence). CDR3 length: 15 amino acids. The V gene end was trimmed by 8 bases and the J gene end by 7 bases; junction bases not matched to a gene: 15. The CDR3 region has the DNA TGTGCCCGAGACGGGACAGGGACTACTTGGAATGAGCAGTTCTTC. Its protein is CARDGTGTTWNEQFF.

The chain recombines TRBV6-5 with TRBJ2-5; either TRBD1 or TRBD2 may supply D (5 bases each). Germline values: CDR1 MNHEY, CDR2 SVGAGI. Deletions cut 5 bases from V and 2 bases from J, with 15 bases between. This CDR3 has 15 residues. This chain's CDR3 is CASSPGTVGQETQYF. The DNA for the CDR3 is TGTGCCAGCAGTCCCGGGACGGTGGGACAAGAGACCCAGTACTTC.

This clone has a handful of counts. The chain recombines TRBV19 with TRBJ1-5, with D possibly TRBD1 on 6 matching bases. CDR3 size: 15 residues. With 7 bases removed from V and 7 bases from J, the gap between germline ends came to 20 bases. Germline V gene lookup returns CDR1 LNHDA and CDR2 SQIVND (reference sequence). The CDR3 sequence is CASKSGQRLKQPQHF. The CDR3 DNA sequence: TGTGCCAGTAAGTCCGGACAGAGGTTAAAGCAGCCCCAGCATTTT.

The chain combines TRBV2 with TRBJ1-5; no clear D gene. This CDR3 region has 14 residues. Germline V lookup: CDR1 SNHLY, CDR2 FYNNEI. V gave up 2 bases and J gave up 7 bases, with 12 bases separating them. The CDR3 here is CASSETTARQPQHF. DNA of the CDR3: TGTGCCAGCAGTGAAACAACGGCCCGCCAGCCCCAGCATTTT. The full variable domain, completed using reference TRBV2 and TRBJ1-5, is EPEVTQTPSHQVTQMGQEVILRCVPISNHLYFYWYRQILGQKVEFLVSFYNNEISEKSEIFDDQFSVERPDGSNFTLKIRSTKLEDSAMYFCASSETTARQPQHFGDGTRLSIL.

V and J are TRBV14 and TRBJ2-7, with D unresolved. The ends were cut back, 4 bases at V and 2 bases at J, with 6 bases in the middle. This CDR3 comprises 12 residues. In germline, CDR1 is SGHDN, CDR2 FVKESK. CDR3 in amino acids: CASSPVAYEQYF. CDR3 bases: TGTGCCAGCAGCCCGGTAGCCTACGAGCAGTACTTC.

The V and J genes are TRBV7-9 and TRBJ2-5; 13 bases line up with TRBD2. Germline lookup yields CDR1 SEHNR and CDR2 FQNEAQ (reference sequence). The junction had 14 bases not matched to a gene; V was cut back by 5 bases and J by 2 bases. The CDR3 length is 19 residues. CDR3 sequence reads: CASSQGLAGEFGLQETQYF. CDR3 DNA sequence: TGTGCCAGCAGCCAAGGACTAGCGGGAGAGTTCGGGCTACAAGAGACCCAGTACTTC.

The V gene is TRBV4-2, the J gene TRBJ2-7; D might be TRBD2 (6 bases). The CDR3 loop spans 15 amino acids. CDR1 and CDR2 from the germline V gene are LGHNA and YNFKEQ. V lost 0 bases and J lost 2, with 11 bases in between. In DNA form, the CDR3 reads TGTGCCAGCAGCCAAGATGGCGGGAACACCTACGAGCAGTACTTC. The encoded protein is CASSQDGGNTYEQYF.

In DNA, the CDR3 is TGTGCCAGCAGCCACCGGGACAGGGGACTAACTAATGAAAAACTGTTTTTT. As protein: CASSHRDRGLTNEKLFF. The genes are TRBV14 and TRBJ1-4, with TRBD1 matching 10 bases. This CDR3 contains 17 residues. Per germline, CDR1 SGHDN and CDR2 FVKESK. The V gene end was trimmed by 3 bases and the J gene end by 1 base; junction bases not matched to a gene: 5. Drawing the rest from reference TRBV14 and TRBJ1-4, the complete variable domain is EAGVTQFPSHSVIEKGQTVTLRCDPISGHDNLYWYRRVMGKEIKFLLHFVKESKQDESGMPNNRFLAERTGGTYSTLKVQPAELEDSGVYFCASSHRDRGLTNEKLFFGSGTQLSVL.

The chain employs TRBV27 and TRBJ2-7, with 8 bases lining up with TRBD1. Germline trimming cut 5 bases from V and 2 bases from J; bases unmatched to any gene: 8. Germline CDR1 MNHEY, CDR2 SMNVEV (reference sequence). The CDR3 contains 15 residues. The CDR3 region has the DNA TGTGCCAGCAGTGCCTCGGACAGGGTAACCTACGAGCAGTACTTC. Its translation: CASSASDRVTYEQYF.

This chain connects TRBV15 to TRBJ2-5, with D perhaps matching TRBD2 (5 bases). The ends were cut back, 3 bases at V and 1 base at J, with 9 bases in the middle. Germline-derived CDR1 and CDR2 are LNHNV and YYDKDF (reference sequence). CDR3 size: 14 residues. Written as DNA, the CDR3 is TGTGCCACCAGCAGTTCGGGATTCCAAGAGACCCAGTACTTC. Amino acid sequence: CATSSSGFQETQYF. The full variable domain, with the rest looked up from reference TRBV15 and TRBJ2-5, is DAMVIQNPRYQVTQFGKPVTLSCSQTLNHNVMYWYQQKSSQAPKLLFHYYDKDFNNEADTPDNFQSRRPNTSFCFLDIRSPGLGDTAMYLCATSSSGFQETQYFGPGTRLLVL.

The chain is built from TRBV5-1 and TRBJ2-5, with a possible D match to TRBD1 (5 bases). The CDR3 consists of 14 residues. CDR1 is SGHRS, CDR2 YFSETQ, per germline. Trimming stripped 2 bases from V and 1 base from J, with 9 bases between. The CDR3 coding sequence is TGCGCCAGCAGCTTCGGTGGGGCCCAAGAGACCCAGTACTTC. Amino acids: CASSFGGAQETQYF.

The V and J genes are TRBV18 and TRBJ1-6; D remains ambiguous. Trimming removed 2 bases from V and 8 bases from J, with 10 bases in between. Germline V gene lookup returns CDR1 KGHSH and CDR2 LQKENI. The CDR3 loop spans 14 amino acids. CDR3 nucleotides: TGTGCCAGCTCACCAGGAGGTTCAGATTCACCCCTCCACTTT. The encoded protein is CASSPGGSDSPLHF.

The gene calls are TRBV4-2 and TRBJ2-7; 7 bases match TRBD2. This CDR3 has 16 residues. The V gene's germline CDR1 is LGHNA and CDR2 YNFKEQ. With V trimmed by 0 bases and J by 6 bases, 11 bases remained unmatched. CDR3 sequence reads: CASSQDRGGGSGEQYF. The CDR3 nucleotides are TGTGCCAGCAGCCAAGATAGGGGCGGCGGGAGCGGCGAGCAGTACTTC.

V is TRBV19 and J is TRBJ1-5, with D possibly being TRBD1 (5 bases). CDR1 is LNHDA, CDR2 SQIVND, per germline (reference sequence). CDR3 length: 14 amino acids. The V gene lost 5 bases and the J gene lost 2 bases, with 10 bases spanning the gap. The CDR3 region has the DNA TGTGCCAGTAGTCCCGGCAGGGGCAATCAGCCCCAGCATTTT. Translating gives CASSPGRGNQPQHF.

There are a few counts of this clone. This chain connects TRBV11-3 to TRBJ2-1, with TRBD2 matching over 7 bases. The CDR3 is made up of 16 amino acids. Germline V lookup: CDR1 SGHNT, CDR2 YENEEA. Losses at the gene ends were 3 bases for V and 0 bases for J; bases not matched to a gene: 5. DNA for the CDR3: TGTGCCAGCAGCTTCTCGGGACTAAGCTCCTACAATGAGCAGTTCTTC. This gives the protein CASSFSGLSSYNEQFF.

J is TRBJ2-1 and V is TRBV7-2; 9 bases fit TRBD1. The CDR3 consists of 16 residues. The V and J ends lost 2 bases and 6 bases, in that order; junction bases with no gene match: 8. Germline V gives CDR1 SGHTA, CDR2 FQGNSA. CDR3 protein: CASSLRHRDRVNEQFF. CDR3 nucleotides: TGTGCCAGCAGCTTAAGACATCGGGACAGGGTCAATGAGCAGTTCTTC.

V is TRBV6-4 and J is TRBJ2-1; the D gene is possibly TRBD1 (6 bases). Germline V lookup: CDR1 MRHNA, CDR2 SNTAGT. CDR3 length: 15 residues. Trimming removed 9 bases at V and 11 bases at J, with 26 bases between. The CDR3 nucleotides read TGTGCCAGATCCGACCCCCCAGGGGACCCGGGAAAGCAGTTCTTC. Protein sequence: CARSDPPGDPGKQFF.

This clone was seen only once. The V gene is TRBV27, the J gene TRBJ2-7, with no clear D. Per germline, CDR1 MNHEY and CDR2 SMNVEV (reference sequence). V gave up 2 bases and J gave up 3 bases, with 8 bases separating them. The CDR3 runs to 13 residues. Here the CDR3 reads CASSLTSGYEQYF. The CDR3 DNA reads as TGTGCCAGCAGTTTAACCTCCGGCTACGAGCAGTACTTC.

The V call is TRBV7-9, the J call TRBJ1-4; the D gene is possibly TRBD1 (5 bases). The CDR3 runs 16 residues. V gave up 5 bases and J gave up 0 bases, with 13 bases separating them. Looked up from germline, CDR1 is SEHNR and CDR2 is FQNEAQ (reference sequence). CDR3 nucleotide sequence: TGTGCCAGCAGCAGACGTTGGGGGGCAACTAATGAAAAACTGTTTTTT. Amino acids: CASSRRWGATNEKLFF.

This chain connects TRBV10-1 to TRBJ1-1, with no clear D. V was cut by 0 bases and J by 11 bases, with 16 bases left in between. The CDR3 is 14 residues long. From germline, CDR1 is WNHNN and CDR2 SYGVQD (reference sequence). This CDR3 is CASSESVRGAGAFF. In nucleotides, the CDR3 is TGCGCCAGCAGTGAGTCTGTACGGGGAGCGGGGGCTTTCTTT.